A selection of T cell receptor beta chains follows, all from one sample in a study of cytomegalovirus exposure and HLA in healthy donors. Sequencing used immunoSEQ multiplex PCR; TCRdb keeps in-frame clones, though not all of them. The sample lists around 120,000 clones, approximately 80% occurring once. The sequencing sample was made of PBMCs. These receptors were obtained from a woman aged 40-49 years in good health and CMV-seronegative. Each CDR3 is given with its conserved first and last residue. Each record gives: V gene, clone size, CDR3 protein. Rows may omit the clone size; those that give it use once, few, many or a size class.

v_gene: TRBV18
abundance: -
CDR3aa: CASSPATGGVNYGYTF

v_gene: TRBV9
abundance: -
CDR3aa: CASSLGSSGIHNEQFF

v_gene: TRBV6-5
abundance: -
CDR3aa: CASSYDRGPYNEQFF

v_gene: TRBV5-4
abundance: -
CDR3aa: CASSSPGTGGYNGYTF

v_gene: TRBV16
abundance: -
CDR3aa: CASSQLSGRRDTQYF

v_gene: TRBV9
abundance: -
CDR3aa: CASSVAAGGLEQFF

v_gene: TRBV15
abundance: once
CDR3aa: CATSRGQDSNYGYTF

v_gene: TRBV13
abundance: -
CDR3aa: CASSPAAPAVSAAFF

v_gene: TRBV25-1
abundance: -
CDR3aa: CASSVGRVPYEQYF

v_gene: TRBV6-5
abundance: -
CDR3aa: CATGQFYNEQFF

v_gene: TRBV6-1
abundance: -
CDR3aa: CASSAKIGQGWGEAFF

v_gene: TRBV9
abundance: -
CDR3aa: CASSANQGIGGYTF

v_gene: TRBV13
abundance: -
CDR3aa: CASSLSTGLVNTEAFF

v_gene: TRBV6-4
abundance: -
CDR3aa: CASSDNTGGAHGYTF

v_gene: TRBV21-1
abundance: few
CDR3aa: CASSKIGQNNQPQHF

v_gene: TRBV28
abundance: -
CDR3aa: CASRATEYQPQHF

v_gene: TRBV28
abundance: -
CDR3aa: CASSADRPLKHF

v_gene: TRBV6-5
abundance: -
CDR3aa: CASSYDSGMNTGELFF

v_gene: TRBV13
abundance: -
CDR3aa: CASSGRDIEQFF

v_gene: TRBV27
abundance: -
CDR3aa: CASSFGDEQYF

v_gene: TRBV13
abundance: -
CDR3aa: CASSFGLATDEQYF

v_gene: TRBV2
abundance: -
CDR3aa: CASSEARDRGFVNQPQHF

v_gene: TRBV7-3
abundance: -
CDR3aa: CASSPSGGHEQYF

v_gene: TRBV11-2
abundance: -
CDR3aa: CASSLARSTEAFF

v_gene: TRBV18
abundance: -
CDR3aa: CASSPRGNIQYF

v_gene: TRBV13
abundance: -
CDR3aa: CASSSKGQGAGNTIYF

v_gene: TRBV28
abundance: few
CDR3aa: CASSPGTSGGPTPFRGELFF

v_gene: TRBV7-2
abundance: -
CDR3aa: CASSHSLGSQYF

v_gene: TRBV9
abundance: -
CDR3aa: CASSVATGASPYEQYF

v_gene: TRBV30
abundance: -
CDR3aa: CAWDSSGANGLTF

v_gene: TRBV19
abundance: -
CDR3aa: CASSIKRTGAFRSNQPQHF

v_gene: TRBV4-2
abundance: -
CDR3aa: CASSQDPADHGDEQFF

v_gene: TRBV30
abundance: -
CDR3aa: CAWSVSLGGVSLSQPQHF

v_gene: TRBV7-9
abundance: -
CDR3aa: CASSAGSPSINEQFF

v_gene: TRBV5-1
abundance: -
CDR3aa: CASSLTGTGANGLTF

v_gene: TRBV28
abundance: -
CDR3aa: CASENRDNYGYTF

v_gene: TRBV30
abundance: few
CDR3aa: CAWSPGLNTEAFF

v_gene: TRBV19
abundance: -
CDR3aa: CASSEWDRGSEAFF

v_gene: TRBV2
abundance: -
CDR3aa: CASSRQYQETQYF

v_gene: TRBV5-5
abundance: -
CDR3aa: CASSSLADNEQFF

v_gene: TRBV28
abundance: -
CDR3aa: CASSSTGRETVARQPQHF

v_gene: TRBV29-1
abundance: few
CDR3aa: CSVSTGGAGTGELFF

v_gene: TRBV30
abundance: -
CDR3aa: CAWSLSGQGFPGGEKLFF

v_gene: TRBV7-2
abundance: -
CDR3aa: CASTPAGELFF

v_gene: TRBV4-2
abundance: -
CDR3aa: CASSQGKLAGSDTQYF

v_gene: TRBV7-2
abundance: few
CDR3aa: CASSPWTSGAYEQYF

v_gene: TRBV29-1
abundance: few
CDR3aa: CSVDTGGTLGPIRGYTF

v_gene: TRBV7-6
abundance: -
CDR3aa: CASSLDPFYEQYF

v_gene: TRBV28
abundance: -
CDR3aa: CASSLGQHSNQPQHF

v_gene: TRBV25-1
abundance: few
CDR3aa: CASSGQNNQPQHF

v_gene: TRBV2
abundance: -
CDR3aa: CASRDRPAEKLFF

v_gene: TRBV10-3
abundance: -
CDR3aa: CAISAEDRSNEQFF

v_gene: TRBV29-1
abundance: once
CDR3aa: CSVGGSTYEQYF